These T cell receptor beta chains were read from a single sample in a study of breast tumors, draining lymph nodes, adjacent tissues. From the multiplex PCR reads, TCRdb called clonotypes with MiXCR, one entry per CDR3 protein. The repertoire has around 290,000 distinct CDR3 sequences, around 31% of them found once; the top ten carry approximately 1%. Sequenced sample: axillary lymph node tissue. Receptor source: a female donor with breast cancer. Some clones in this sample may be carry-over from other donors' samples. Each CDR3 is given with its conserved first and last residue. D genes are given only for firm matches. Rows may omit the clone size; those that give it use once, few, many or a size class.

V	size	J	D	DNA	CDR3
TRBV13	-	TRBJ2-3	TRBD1	TGTGCCAGCAGCCAAACAGGGGAATCCACAGATACGCAGTATTTT	CASSQTGESTDTQYF
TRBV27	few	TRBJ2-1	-	TGTGCCAGCAGTCGACAGGCGGGTAGTGAGCAGTTCTTC	CASSRQAGSEQFF
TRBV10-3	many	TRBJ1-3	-	TGTGCCATCAGTGAGCGACAGGCGGACACCATATATTTT	CAISERQADTIYF
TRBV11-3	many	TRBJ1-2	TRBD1	TGTGCCAGCAGCTTAGCTGGGACAGACTACTACACCTTC	CASSLAGTDYYTF
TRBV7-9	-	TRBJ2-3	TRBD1	TGTGCCAGCAGCCGACGACAGGGGTACACAGATACGCAGTATTTT	CASSRRQGYTDTQYF
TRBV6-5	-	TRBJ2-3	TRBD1	TGTGCCAGCAGTCACCGACAGGGGTGGGATACGCAGTATTTT	CASSHRQGWDTQYF
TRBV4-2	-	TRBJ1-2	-	TGTGCCAGCAGCCAAGGGTCAGGGGCCTATGGCTACACCTTC	CASSQGSGAYGYTF
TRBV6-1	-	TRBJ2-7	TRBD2	TGTGCCGGCAGTTTCACCGGGACTAGCAGATACGAGCAGTACTTC	CAGSFTGTSRYEQYF
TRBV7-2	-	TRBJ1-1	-	TGTGCCAGCAGCTTAGGGGCGAGGGTCACTGAAGCTTTCTTT	CASSLGARVTEAFF
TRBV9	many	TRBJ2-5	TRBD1	TGTGCCAGCAGCGTAGGGACAGGGGTTGTGGAGACCCAGTACTTC	CASSVGTGVVETQYF
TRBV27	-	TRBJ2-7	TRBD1	TGTGCCAGCAGTAGTCCGGGACAGGGGGCCAACGAGCAGTACTTC	CASSSPGQGANEQYF
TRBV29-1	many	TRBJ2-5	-	TGCAGCGCCGGGGCGGGAAAAGAGACCCAGTACTTC	CSAGAGKETQYF
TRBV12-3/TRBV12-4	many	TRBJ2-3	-	TGTGCCAGCAGTTTACGGAGTGGTGCAGATACGCAGTATTTT	CASSLRSGADTQYF
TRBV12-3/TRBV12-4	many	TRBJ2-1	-	TGTGCCAGCAGACTGTCAGGGACGCTTTGGAATGAGCAGTTCTTC	CASRLSGTLWNEQFF
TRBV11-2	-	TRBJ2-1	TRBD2	TGTGCCAGCAGCCTCTTGGGGGGGGCCTACAATGAGCAGTTCTTC	CASSLLGGAYNEQFF
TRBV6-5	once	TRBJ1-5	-	TGTGCCAGCAGGAAAAAGGGCACTGGCAATCAGCCCCAGCATTTT	CASRKKGTGNQPQHF
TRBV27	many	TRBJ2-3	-	TGTGCCAGCAGGAAACTAGGGAGCACAGATACGCAGTATTTT	CASRKLGSTDTQYF
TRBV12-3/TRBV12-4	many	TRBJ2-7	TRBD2	TGTGCCAGCAGGTCCGGGACTAGCGCCTACGAGCAGTACTTC	CASRSGTSAYEQYF
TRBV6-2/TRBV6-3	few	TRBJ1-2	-	TGTGCCAGCAGTTACTCCACACGGGGACAAGCTGACTATGGCTACACCTTC	CASSYSTRGQADYGYTF
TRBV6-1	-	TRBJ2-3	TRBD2	TGTGCCACGTTAGTAGCGGGATACACAGATACGCAGTATTTT	CATLVAGYTDTQYF